This TCR beta chain was recovered during a study of blood T cell repertoires in COVID-19 (dated by TCRdb to 2019 to 2021). Looking at the study overall: Collaborator samples came from the United States, Italy and Spain and covered acute and convalescent phases of COVID-19. The prospective study material was composed of cDNA or gDNA derived from T cells, B-cell-depleted T cells, or PBMCs. Deeply sampled blood TCRbeta repertoires from subjects exposed to, actively infected with, or recovered from COVID-19 were included in the dataset. The repertoires were made available in a free public database intended to serve as a resource for research on the immune response to SARS-CoV-2. Samples were obtained from the ongoing ImmuneRACE study (first 160 participants) and from about 1,300 subjects provided by 6 global collaborators. Nearly every sample came with metadata listing a de-identified subject ID, COVID-19 status, age in years and sex. HLA class I and class II types, where available, came from metadata supplied by the sample provider rather than from assay-based typing.

Overall study results and their limits: Clinical and demographic metadata were provided uncurated, with the amount varying by source and participant.

The immunoSEQ Assay, a bias-controlled multiplex PCR, was used to amplify TCRbeta CDR3 regions from genomic DNA. The authors' pipeline ran thus. Nucleated cell counts per sample were estimated from amplification of reference gene primers within the assay. To quantify the absolute abundance of each unique TCRbeta CDR3 rearrangement, sequence reads were collapsed and filtered. For each sample, productive Simpson clonality was calculated by taking the square root of Simpson's diversity index across productive rearrangements. This immuneACCESS table, as held by TCRdb, lists in-frame sequences with V and J called but not all clones. Of the missing ones, under half trace to an unresolved V gene in checked studies; the others have no known cause. V and J calls and clone size are given by that table; D and trimming were obtained from the DNA. This sample gives 300,000 to 400,000 clones in total; roughly 84% of them show up just once. Together, the top ten hold 1% of the sample.

For this clone: Its binding antigen is unknown. No qualities accompany the bases; no much larger clone lies one base away.

V is pruned by 4 bases and J by 2 bases, leaving 5 bases of the junction without a gene match. Including cysteine and phenylalanine, the CDR3 has 15 amino acids. Of all the DNA, just the CDR3 is kept, 45 bases in frame from base 1. From a lookup of the germline V gene, CDR1 and CDR2 are MDHEN and SYDVKM. Each collaborating institution followed its own protocols to collect whole blood in K2EDTA tubes. For TCRbeta analysis, collaborators shipped samples as frozen whole blood, isolated PBMCs, or DNA extracted from either of those sample types. The sequence joins TRBV28 to TRBJ1-2; 9 central bases correspond to TRBD1. The TCR sequence derives from a man in his fifties or sixties with active or convalescent COVID-19. The sequencing input was peripheral blood. The nucleotide sequence reads TGTGCCAGCAGTTCCGCCGGACAGGGGAACTATGGCTACACCTTC. Its coded protein is CASSSAGQGNYGYTF.